What follows describes a single T cell receptor beta chain. The entry originates in a study of cytotoxic CD8 clonotypes in ibrutinib-treated CLL. Overall study: Enrolment comprised over ten relapsed/refractory and 15 treatment-naive patients; approximately 18 were IGHV unmutated.

The protocol was immunoSEQ multiplex PCR, while the TCRdb copy is restricted to in-frame clones and leaves out a portion. The data hold under 150,000 clones, with under 95% observed a single time. The CDR3 totals 17 residues. V shed 6 bases, J shed 4 bases, and the junction held 14 bases outside the gene matches. Germline CDR1 and CDR2: MGHDK and SYGVNS. The sequencing here drew on PBMCs, taken after 12 months of ibrutinib treatment. This chain links TRBV25-1 with TRBJ2-1; 8 bases align to TRBD2. The source is a human donor with chronic lymphocytic leukemia. The CDR3 here is CASRDTAGDGGYNEQFF. The CDR3 region has the DNA TGTGCCAGCAGGGATACAGCGGGAGATGGGGGTTACAATGAGCAGTTCTTC.